These 14 T cell receptor beta chains were sequenced from one sample in a study of T cell responses to AZD1222 COVID-19 vaccine. Sequencing used immunoSEQ multiplex PCR; TCRdb keeps in-frame clones, though not all of them. Among roughly 270,000 clones listed, almost 95% were seen once. The sample here was peripheral blood, taken 28 days after the second AZD1222 dose. The origin of the receptors is an adult who received the AZD1222 COVID-19 vaccine.

The gene calls are TRBV10-3 and TRBJ2-3; no clear D. The CDR3 length is 13 residues. Germline V gene sequence: CDR1 ENHRY, CDR2 SYGVKD. The germline V and J ends were trimmed by 6 bases and 1 base, with 8 bases remaining between them. CDR3 in amino acids: CAIRVDGTDTQYF. The CDR3 bases are TGTGCCATCAGGGTAGACGGCACAGATACGCAGTATTTT.

J is TRBJ2-2 and V is TRBV19, with 11 positions matching TRBD2. CDR1 and CDR2 (germline): LNHDA, SQIVND (reference sequence). V lost 3 bases and J lost 1; bases outside the gene matches: 7. This CDR3 spans 18 amino acids. Written as DNA, the CDR3 is TGTGCCAGTAGTATGTTTCTAGCGGGGGGCCAGAACACCGGGGAGCTGTTTTTT. Translation: CASSMFLAGGQNTGELFF. The variable domain in full, with the rest retrieved from reference TRBV19 and TRBJ2-2, is DGGITQSPKYLFRKEGQNVTLSCEQNLNHDAMYWYRQDPGQGLRLIYYSQIVNDFQKGDIAEGYSVSREKKESFPLTVTSAQKNPTAFYLCASSMFLAGGQNTGELFFGEGSRLTVL.

V and J are TRBV4-1 and TRBJ1-2; D not resolved. Trimming pared 3 bases from V and 0 bases from J, leaving 11 bases between. The CDR3 covers 15 residues. Germline lookup yields CDR1 MGHRA and CDR2 YSYEKL. CDR3 bases: TGCGCCAGCAGCCACGGTGCGGTTCCTAACTATGGCTACACCTTC. It is translated as CASSHGAVPNYGYTF.

The chain couples TRBV2 to TRBJ1-2; D is unresolved. The CDR3 consists of 12 residues. V was shortened by 3 bases and J by 8 bases, with 10 bases between the two germline ends. The germline V gene encodes CDR1 SNHLY and CDR2 FYNNEI. The CDR3 coding sequence is TGTGCCAGCAGTGATGCGGGCCGAGGCTACACCTTC. This sequence encodes CASSDAGRGYTF.

V gene TRBV7-9 combines with J gene TRBJ1-2; D gene unclear. CDR3 length: 13 amino acids. In germline, CDR1 is SEHNR, CDR2 FQNEAQ (reference sequence). The V end lost 5 bases, the J end lost 7 bases, and 14 bases lay between the germline ends. The CDR3, as DNA: TGTGCCAGCAGCGGTGAGGGTTCGCGTGGCTACACCTTC. Translating it yields CASSGEGSRGYTF.

V and J are TRBV4-2 and TRBJ1-2, with TRBD1 matching 7 bases. Losses at the gene ends were 0 bases for V and 8 bases for J; bases not matched to a gene: 6. The V gene's germline CDR1 is LGHNA and CDR2 YNFKEQ. This CDR3 comprises 14 residues. CDR3 DNA sequence: TGTGCCAGCAGCCAAGAATACAGGGACAGCGGCTACACCTTC. It specifies CASSQEYRDSGYTF.

The rearrangement joins TRBV5-6 to TRBJ1-2; D unclear. Trimming pared 4 bases from V and 8 bases from J, leaving 12 bases between. Per the germline V gene, CDR1 is SGHDT and CDR2 is YYEEEE. The CDR3 contains 12 residues. The DNA for the CDR3 is TGTGCCAGCAGCCCAAGCCCGGGGGGCTACACCTTC. Its translation is CASSPSPGGYTF.

The gene calls are TRBV7-8 and TRBJ2-5; unclear D gene. The CDR3 length is 13 residues. With 1 base removed from V and 5 bases from J, the gap between germline ends came to 8 bases. The germline V gene encodes CDR1 SGHVS and CDR2 FQNEAQ. CDR3 sequence (DNA): TGTGCCAGCAGCTTAGGGGCCGTGGAGACCCAGTACTTC. Its translation: CASSLGAVETQYF.

The rearrangement uses TRBV3-1 (or the pseudogene TRBV3-2) and TRBJ2-3; D unclear. Germline V gives CDR1 LGHDT, CDR2 YNNKEL (reference sequence). Trimming removed 1 base from V and 3 bases from J, with 8 bases in between. The CDR3 length is 14 residues. The CDR3 sequence is CASSQGLRTDTQYF. CDR3 DNA sequence: TGTGCCAGCAGCCAAGGGCTCAGGACAGATACGCAGTATTTT.

This rearrangement joins TRBV27 to TRBJ2-7; D is possibly TRBD1 (6 bases). Trimming cost V 6 bases and J 0 bases, with 15 bases left between them. The CDR3 length is 15 residues. Germline V gene sequence: CDR1 MNHEY, CDR2 SMNVEV (reference sequence). The CDR3 DNA reads as TGTGCCAGCAGCACTTCAGGGGACCCCTCCTACGAGCAGTACTTC. Translation: CASSTSGDPSYEQYF.

The chain carries TRBV5-1 and TRBJ2-5, with 7 bases identical to TRBD1. J gave up 3 bases and V 7 bases, and 9 bases lay outside the gene matches. Looked up from germline, CDR1 is SGHRS and CDR2 is YFSETQ. The CDR3 loop spans 14 amino acids. The chain's CDR3 is CASSPQGTEETQYF. Here the CDR3 DNA reads TGCGCCAGCTCACCCCAGGGGACAGAAGAGACCCAGTACTTC.

V gene TRBV18 combines with J gene TRBJ2-2; weak D call: TRBD1 (5 bases). The V gene's germline CDR1 is KGHSH and CDR2 LQKENI. V was shortened by 6 bases and J by 3 bases, with 14 bases between the two germline ends. CDR3 length equals 15 residues. The CDR3 loop is CASSRSPRDTGELFF. In DNA, the CDR3 is TGTGCCAGCTCTCGGTCGCCCAGGGACACCGGGGAGCTGTTTTTT. The variable domain in full, completed from reference TRBV18 and TRBJ2-2, reads NAGVMQNPRHLVRRRGQEARLRCSPMKGHSHVYWYRQLPEEGLKFMVYLQKENIIDESGMPKERFSAEFPKEGPSILRIQQVVRGDSAAYFCASSRSPRDTGELFFGEGSRLTVL.

The gene calls are TRBV19 and TRBJ1-2; D might be TRBD1 (6 bases). The germline gives CDR1 LNHDA, CDR2 SQIVND (reference sequence). Trimming cost V 5 bases and J 3 bases, with 10 bases left between them. The CDR3 totals 13 residues. CDR3 sequence (DNA): TGTGCCAGTAGTCTCGGGGGCGACTATGGCTACACCTTC. The encoded protein is CASSLGGDYGYTF.

The rearrangement links TRBV12-3 or TRBV12-4 to TRBJ2-2; D is ambiguous. The germline V and J ends were trimmed by 7 bases and 7 bases, with 13 bases remaining between them. The CDR3 covers 13 residues. In DNA form, the CDR3 reads TGTGCCAGCACCCTAGGAGTCGGCGGGGAGCTGTTTTTT. Protein sequence: CASTLGVGGELFF.